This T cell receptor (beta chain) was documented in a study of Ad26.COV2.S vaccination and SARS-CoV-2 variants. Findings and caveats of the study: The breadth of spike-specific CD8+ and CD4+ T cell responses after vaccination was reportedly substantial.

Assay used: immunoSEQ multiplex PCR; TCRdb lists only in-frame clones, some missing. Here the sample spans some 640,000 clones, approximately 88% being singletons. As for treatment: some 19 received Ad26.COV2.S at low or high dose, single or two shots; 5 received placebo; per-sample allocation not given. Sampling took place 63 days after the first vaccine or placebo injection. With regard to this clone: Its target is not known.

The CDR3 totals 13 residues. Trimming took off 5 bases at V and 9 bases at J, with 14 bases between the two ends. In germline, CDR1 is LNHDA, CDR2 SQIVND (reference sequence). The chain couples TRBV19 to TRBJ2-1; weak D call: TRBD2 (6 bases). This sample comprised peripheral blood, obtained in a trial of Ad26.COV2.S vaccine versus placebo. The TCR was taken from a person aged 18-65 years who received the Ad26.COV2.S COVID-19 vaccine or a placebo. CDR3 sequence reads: CASSWRGPVEQFF. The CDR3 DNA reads TGTGCCAGTAGTTGGAGGGGTCCCGTTGAGCAGTTCTTC. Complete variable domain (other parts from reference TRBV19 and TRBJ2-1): DGGITQSPKYLFRKEGQNVTLSCEQNLNHDAMYWYRQDPGQGLRLIYYSQIVNDFQKGDIAEGYSVSREKKESFPLTVTSAQKNPTAFYLCASSWRGPVEQFFGPGTRLTVL.